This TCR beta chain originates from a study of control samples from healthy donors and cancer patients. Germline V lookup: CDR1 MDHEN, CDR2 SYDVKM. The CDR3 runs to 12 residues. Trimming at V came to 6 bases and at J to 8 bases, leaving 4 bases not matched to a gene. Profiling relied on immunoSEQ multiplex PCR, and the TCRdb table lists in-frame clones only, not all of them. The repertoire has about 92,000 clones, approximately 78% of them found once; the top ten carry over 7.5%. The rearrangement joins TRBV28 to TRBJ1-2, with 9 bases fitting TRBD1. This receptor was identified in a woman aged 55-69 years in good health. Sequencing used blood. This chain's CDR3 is CASRTGGGGYTF. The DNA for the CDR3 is TGTGCCAGCAGAACAGGGGGCGGAGGCTACACCTTC.